This T cell receptor (beta chain) was found in a study of blood T cell repertoires in COVID-19. For the study at large: Specimens from acute and convalescent COVID-19 originated in the United States, Italy and Spain. T cells, B-cell-depleted T cells, or PBMCs provided the cDNA or gDNA that served as material.

Original handling: Reference gene primers were amplified, and this amplification served to estimate nucleated cell counts. Repertoires were generated with immunoSEQ multiplex PCR, while TCRdb's copy carries only in-frame clones and drops some. Clone size and the V and J calls come from that table; the DNA yielded D and trimming. The sample records about 140,000 clones, about 87% being singletons. Trimming left V 3 bases short and J 1 base short, with 9 bases between. CDR1 SGHAT and CDR2 FQDESV come from the germline V gene (reference sequence). CDR3 length: 14 amino acids. The chain uses TRBV11-1 and TRBJ1-1; D is undetermined. What was sequenced was peripheral blood. This TCR was sampled from a human donor in a cohort sampled during active COVID-19. CDR3 nucleotides: TGTGCCAGCAGCTTCCCAAGACAGAACACTGAAGCTTTCTTT. It yields the protein CASSFPRQNTEAFF.